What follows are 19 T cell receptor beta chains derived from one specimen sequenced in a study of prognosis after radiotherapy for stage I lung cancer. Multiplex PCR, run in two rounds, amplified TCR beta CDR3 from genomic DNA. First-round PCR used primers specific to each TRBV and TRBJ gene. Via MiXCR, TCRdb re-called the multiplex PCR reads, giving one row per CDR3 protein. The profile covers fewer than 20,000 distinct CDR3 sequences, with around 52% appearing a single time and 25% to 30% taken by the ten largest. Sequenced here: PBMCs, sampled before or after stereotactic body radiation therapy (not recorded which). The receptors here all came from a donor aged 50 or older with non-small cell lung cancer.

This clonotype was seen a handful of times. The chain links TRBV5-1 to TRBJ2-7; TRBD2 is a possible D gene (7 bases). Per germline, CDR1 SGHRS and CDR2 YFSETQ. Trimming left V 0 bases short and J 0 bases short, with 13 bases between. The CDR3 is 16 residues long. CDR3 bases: TGCGCCAGCAGCTTGGATGGGGCGGGGGCCTCCTACGAGCAGTACTTC. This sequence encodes CASSLDGAGASYEQYF.

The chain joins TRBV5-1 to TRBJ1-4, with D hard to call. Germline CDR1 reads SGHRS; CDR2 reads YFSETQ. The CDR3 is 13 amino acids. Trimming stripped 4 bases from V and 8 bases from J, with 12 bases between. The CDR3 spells CASSTADLEKLFF. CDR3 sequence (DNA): TGCGCCAGCAGCACAGCTGATTTGGAAAAACTGTTTTTT.

CDR3 DNA sequence: TGTGCCTGGAGCTCAGAGGATAATGGCGAGCAGTACTTC. Its translation is CAWSSEDNGEQYF. The V and J genes are TRBV30 and TRBJ2-7; no definite D call. This CDR3 spans 13 amino acids. Germline V gives CDR1 GTSNPN, CDR2 SVGIG (reference sequence). V was trimmed by 3 bases and J by 6 bases, leaving 15 bases between them. Looking up the rest from reference TRBV30 and TRBJ2-7 gives the full variable domain: SQTIHQWPATLVQPVGSPLSLECTVEGTSNPNLYWYRQAAGRGLQLLFYSVGIGQISSEVPQNLSASRPQDRQFILSSKKLLLSDSGFYLCAWSSEDNGEQYFGPGTRLTVT.

The DNA for the CDR3 is TGTGCCACCAGCGTGGGCGGGTGCTGTGGCTACACCTTC. It yields the protein CATSVGGCCGYTF. The rearrangement joins TRBV24-1 to TRBJ1-2; D gene ambiguous. Trimming shortened V by 7 bases and J by 7 bases, and 15 bases separated the two germline ends. The CDR3 sequence is 13 residues long. CDR1 KGHDR and CDR2 SFDVKD come from the germline V gene.

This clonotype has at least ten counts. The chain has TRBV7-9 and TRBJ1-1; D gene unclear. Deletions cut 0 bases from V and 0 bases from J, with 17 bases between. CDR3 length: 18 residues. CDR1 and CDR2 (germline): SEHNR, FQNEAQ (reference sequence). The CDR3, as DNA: TGTGCCAGCAGCTTAGCGCTACCCGGGAACGCCTTGAACACTGAAGCTTTCTTT. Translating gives CASSLALPGNALNTEAFF.

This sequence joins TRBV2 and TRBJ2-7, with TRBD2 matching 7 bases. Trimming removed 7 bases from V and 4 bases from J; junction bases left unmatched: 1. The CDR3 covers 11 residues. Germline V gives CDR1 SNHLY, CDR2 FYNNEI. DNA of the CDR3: TGTGCCAGCACGGGGGGATACGAGCAGTACTTC. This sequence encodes CASTGGYEQYF.

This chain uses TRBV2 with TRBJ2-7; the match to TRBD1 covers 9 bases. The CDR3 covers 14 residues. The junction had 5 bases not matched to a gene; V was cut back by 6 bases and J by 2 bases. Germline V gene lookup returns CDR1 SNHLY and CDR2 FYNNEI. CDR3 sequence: CASRPGQGPYEQYF. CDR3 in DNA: TGTGCCAGCAGGCCGGGACAGGGACCCTACGAGCAGTACTTC.

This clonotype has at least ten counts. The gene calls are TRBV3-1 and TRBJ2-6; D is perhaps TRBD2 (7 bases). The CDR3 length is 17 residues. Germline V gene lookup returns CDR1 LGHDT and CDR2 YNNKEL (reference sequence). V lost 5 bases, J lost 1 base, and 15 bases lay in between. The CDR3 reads CASSFGGGGSGANVLTF. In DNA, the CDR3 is TGTGCCAGCAGCTTCGGAGGGGGGGGATCTGGGGCCAACGTCCTGACTTTC.

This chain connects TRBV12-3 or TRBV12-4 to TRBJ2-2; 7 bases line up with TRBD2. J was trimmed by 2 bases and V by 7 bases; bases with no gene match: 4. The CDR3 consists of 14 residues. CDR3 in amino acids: CASKRDSNTGELFF. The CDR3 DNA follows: TGTGCCAGCAAGCGGGATTCTAACACCGGGGAGCTGTTTTTT.

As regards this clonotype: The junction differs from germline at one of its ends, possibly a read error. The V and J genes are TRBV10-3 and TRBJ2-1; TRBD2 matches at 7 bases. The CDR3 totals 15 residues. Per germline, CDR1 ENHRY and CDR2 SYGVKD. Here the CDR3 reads CPIIPSSGSYNEQFF. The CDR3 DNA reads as TGTCCCATCATTCCTTCTAGCGGTTCCTACAATGAGCAGTTCTTC.

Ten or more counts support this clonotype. The CDR3 protein is CASSSWTGDDPSYEQYF. CDR3 DNA: TGTGCCAGTAGTTCATGGACAGGGGACGATCCATCCTACGAGCAGTACTTC. The chain carries TRBV19 and TRBJ2-7; 9 nucleotides match TRBD1. J was trimmed by 1 base and V by 5 bases; bases with no gene match: 12. CDR3 length: 17 amino acids. In germline, CDR1 is LNHDA, CDR2 SQIVND (reference sequence).

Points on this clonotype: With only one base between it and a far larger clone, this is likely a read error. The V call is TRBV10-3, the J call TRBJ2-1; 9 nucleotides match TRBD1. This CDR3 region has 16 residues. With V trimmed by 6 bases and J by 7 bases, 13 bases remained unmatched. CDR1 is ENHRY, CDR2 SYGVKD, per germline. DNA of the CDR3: TGTGCCATCAGCCCCATCCCCGGACAGGGGCGGAATGAGCAGTTCTTC. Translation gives CAISPIPGQGRNEQFF.

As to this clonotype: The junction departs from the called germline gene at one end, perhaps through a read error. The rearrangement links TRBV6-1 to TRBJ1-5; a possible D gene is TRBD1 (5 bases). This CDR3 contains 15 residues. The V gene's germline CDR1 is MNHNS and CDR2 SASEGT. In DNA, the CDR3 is TGTGCCAGCAGTGAGGGGTCCGGGGGTGCCCAGCCCGAGCATTTT. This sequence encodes CASSEGSGGAQPEHF.

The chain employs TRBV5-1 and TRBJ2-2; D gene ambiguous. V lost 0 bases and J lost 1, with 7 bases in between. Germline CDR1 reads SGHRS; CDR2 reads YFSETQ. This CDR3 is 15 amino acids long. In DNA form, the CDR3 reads TGCGCCAGCAGCTTGGGAGCTGGGAACACCGGGGAGCTGTTTTTT. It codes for CASSLGAGNTGELFF.

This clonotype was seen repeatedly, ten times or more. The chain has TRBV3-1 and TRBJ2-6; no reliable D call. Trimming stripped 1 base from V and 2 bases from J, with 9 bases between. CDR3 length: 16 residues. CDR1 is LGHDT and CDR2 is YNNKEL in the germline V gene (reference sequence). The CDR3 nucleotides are TGTGCCAGCAGCCAAGTCAGACAAGCTGGGGCCAACGTCCTGACTTTC. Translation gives CASSQVRQAGANVLTF.

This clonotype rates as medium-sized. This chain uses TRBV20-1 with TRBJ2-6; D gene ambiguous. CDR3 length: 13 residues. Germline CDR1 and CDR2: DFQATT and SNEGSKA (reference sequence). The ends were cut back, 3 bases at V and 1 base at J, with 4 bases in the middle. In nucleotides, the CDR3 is TGCAGTGCTAGCCCTTCTGGGGCCAACGTCCTGACTTTC. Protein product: CSASPSGANVLTF.

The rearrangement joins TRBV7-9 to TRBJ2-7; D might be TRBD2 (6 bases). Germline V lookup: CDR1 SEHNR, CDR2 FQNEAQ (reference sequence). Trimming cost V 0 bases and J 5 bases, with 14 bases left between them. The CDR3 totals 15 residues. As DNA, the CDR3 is TGTGCCAGCAGCTTAGCTGGGGGGTCTGTAGACGAGCAGTACTTC. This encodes CASSLAGGSVDEQYF.

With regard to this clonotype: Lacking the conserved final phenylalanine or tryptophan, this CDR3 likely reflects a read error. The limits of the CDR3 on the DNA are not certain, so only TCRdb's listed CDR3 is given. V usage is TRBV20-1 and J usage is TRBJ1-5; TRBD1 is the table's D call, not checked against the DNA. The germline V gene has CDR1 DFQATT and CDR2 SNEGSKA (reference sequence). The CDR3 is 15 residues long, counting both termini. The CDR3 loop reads CSASKGQGARQPKHL.

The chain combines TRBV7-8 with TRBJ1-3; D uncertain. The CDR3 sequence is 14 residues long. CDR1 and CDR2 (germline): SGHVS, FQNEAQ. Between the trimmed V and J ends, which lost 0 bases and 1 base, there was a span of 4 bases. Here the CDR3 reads CASSLAGSGNTIYF. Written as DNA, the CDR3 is TGTGCCAGCAGCTTAGCAGGGTCTGGAAACACCATATATTTT.